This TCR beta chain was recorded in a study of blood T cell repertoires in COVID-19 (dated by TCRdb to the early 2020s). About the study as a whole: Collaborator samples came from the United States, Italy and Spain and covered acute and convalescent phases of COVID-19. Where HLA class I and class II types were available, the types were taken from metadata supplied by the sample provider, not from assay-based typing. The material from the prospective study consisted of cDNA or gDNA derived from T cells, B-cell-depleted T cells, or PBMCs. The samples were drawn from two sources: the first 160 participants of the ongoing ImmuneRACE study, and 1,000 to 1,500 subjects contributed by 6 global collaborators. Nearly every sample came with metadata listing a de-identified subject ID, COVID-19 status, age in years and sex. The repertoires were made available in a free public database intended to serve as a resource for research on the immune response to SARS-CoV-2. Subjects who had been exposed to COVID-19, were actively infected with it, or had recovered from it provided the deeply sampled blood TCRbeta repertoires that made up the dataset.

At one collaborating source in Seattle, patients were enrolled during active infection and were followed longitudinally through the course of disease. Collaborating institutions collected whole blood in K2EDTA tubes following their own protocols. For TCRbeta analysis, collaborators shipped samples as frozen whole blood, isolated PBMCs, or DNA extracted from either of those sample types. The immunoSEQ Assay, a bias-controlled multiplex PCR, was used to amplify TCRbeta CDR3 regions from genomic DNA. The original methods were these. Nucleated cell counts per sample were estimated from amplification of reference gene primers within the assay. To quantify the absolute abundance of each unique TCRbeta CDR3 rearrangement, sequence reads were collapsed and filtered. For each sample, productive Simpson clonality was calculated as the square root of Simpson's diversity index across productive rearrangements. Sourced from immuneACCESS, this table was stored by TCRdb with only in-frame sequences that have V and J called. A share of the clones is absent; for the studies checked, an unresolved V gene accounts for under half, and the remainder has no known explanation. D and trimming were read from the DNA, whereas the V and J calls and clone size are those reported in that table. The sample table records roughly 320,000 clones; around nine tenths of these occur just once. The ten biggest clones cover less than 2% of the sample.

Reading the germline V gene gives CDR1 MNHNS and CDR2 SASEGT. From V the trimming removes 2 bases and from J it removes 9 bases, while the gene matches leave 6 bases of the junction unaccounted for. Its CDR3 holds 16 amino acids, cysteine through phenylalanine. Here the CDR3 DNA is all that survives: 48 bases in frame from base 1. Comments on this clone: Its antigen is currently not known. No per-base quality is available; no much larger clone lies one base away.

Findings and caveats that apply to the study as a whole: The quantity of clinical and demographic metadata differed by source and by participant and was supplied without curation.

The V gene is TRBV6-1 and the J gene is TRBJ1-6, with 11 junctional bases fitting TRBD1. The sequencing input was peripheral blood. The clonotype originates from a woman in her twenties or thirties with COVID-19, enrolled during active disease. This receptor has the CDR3 CASSEWAGQGGSPLHF. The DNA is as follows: TGTGCCAGCAGTGAATGGGCGGGACAGGGGGGTTCACCCCTCCACTTT.